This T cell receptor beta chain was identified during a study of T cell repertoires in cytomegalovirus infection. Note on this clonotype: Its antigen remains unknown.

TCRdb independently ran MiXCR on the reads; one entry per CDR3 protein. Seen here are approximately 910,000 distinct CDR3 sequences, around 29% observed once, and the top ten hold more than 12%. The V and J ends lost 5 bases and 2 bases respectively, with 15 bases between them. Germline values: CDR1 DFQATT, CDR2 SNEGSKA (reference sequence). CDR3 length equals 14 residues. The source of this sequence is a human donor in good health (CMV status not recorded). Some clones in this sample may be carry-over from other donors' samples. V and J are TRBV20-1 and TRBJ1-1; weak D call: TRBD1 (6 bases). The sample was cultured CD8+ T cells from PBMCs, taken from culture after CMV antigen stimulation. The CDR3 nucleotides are TGCAGTGCTCTAAGTCCAGGGGTAAACACTGAAGCTTTCTTT. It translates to CSALSPGVNTEAFF.